This T cell receptor beta chain originates from a study of blood T cell repertoires in COVID-19. The ends lost 4 bases at V and 6 bases at J; junction bases unmatched: 10. CDR1 is KGHSH, CDR2 LQKENI, per germline. The CDR3 is made up of 16 amino acids. The repertoire was sequenced with immunoSEQ multiplex PCR; TCRdb's copy has only in-frame clones and lacks some. The data show about 500,000 clones, around 90% seen once. This chain connects TRBV18 to TRBJ1-5; 9 bases line up with TRBD1. Sequenced sample: PBMCs or T cells enriched from blood (not recorded which). This clonotype was obtained from a woman under 30 who had recovered from COVID-19. CDR3 DNA: TGTGCCAGCTCACTAACTCGACAGGGGGGAGGTCAGCCCCAGCATTTT. Its translation: CASSLTRQGGGQPQHF.